A selection of T cell receptor beta chains follows, all from one sample in a study of T-cell reconstitution after alpha-beta-depleted transplantation in children. One entry per CDR3 protein results from TCRdb running MiXCR on the PCR reads. The sample lists a few hundred thousand distinct CDR3 sequences; approximately 10% were seen once. The specimen was PBMCs from the stem cell graft donor, collected from the stem cell graft. These receptors were taken from a human donor who donated a stem cell graft to a child with acute myeloid leukemia. Both conserved end residues are part of each CDR3. Fields, in order: clone size, V gene, D gene, J gene, CDR3 protein, CDR3 DNA. A D gene is named only where the DNA matches it firmly. Expanded clones are given a class, and other clones once, few, many or no size at all.

clone_size: many
v_call: TRBV12-3/TRBV12-4
d_call: -
j_call: TRBJ1-5
cdr3_aa: CASSQGYNQPQHF
cdr3_nt: TGTGCCAGCAGCCAGGGGTACAATCAGCCCCAGCATTTT

clone_size: many
v_call: TRBV5-1
d_call: -
j_call: TRBJ2-4
cdr3_aa: CASSLAGGRNIQYF
cdr3_nt: TGCGCCAGCAGCTTGGCCGGTGGTAGAAACATTCAGTACTTC

clone_size: many
v_call: TRBV5-1
d_call: -
j_call: TRBJ1-2
cdr3_aa: CASSNRVDGYTF
cdr3_nt: TGCGCCAGCAGCAACAGGGTGGATGGCTACACCTTC

clone_size: many
v_call: TRBV5-1
d_call: TRBD1
j_call: TRBJ1-2
cdr3_aa: CASRWDRGTYGYTF
cdr3_nt: TGCGCCAGCAGATGGGACAGGGGCACCTATGGCTACACCTTC

clone_size: few
v_call: TRBV5-5
d_call: -
j_call: TRBJ2-1
cdr3_aa: CASSPRQEPEEQFF
cdr3_nt: TGTGCCAGCAGCCCTAGACAGGAGCCGGAGGAGCAGTTCTTC

clone_size: few
v_call: TRBV25-1
d_call: -
j_call: TRBJ2-2
cdr3_aa: CASSEGPGRGNTGELFF
cdr3_nt: TGTGCCAGCAGTGAGGGCCCCGGGCGGGGTAACACCGGGGAGCTGTTTTTT

clone_size: few
v_call: TRBV7-8
d_call: -
j_call: TRBJ2-1
cdr3_aa: CASTQRDEQFF
cdr3_nt: TGTGCCAGCACCCAGCGAGATGAGCAGTTCTTC

clone_size: -
v_call: TRBV7-8
d_call: -
j_call: TRBJ2-5
cdr3_aa: CASSLGPITDF
cdr3_nt: TGTGCCAGCAGCCTTGGACCGATTACGGACTTC

clone_size: -
v_call: TRBV25-1
d_call: -
j_call: TRBJ2-1
cdr3_aa: CASSEEASSYNEQFF
cdr3_nt: TGTGCCAGCAGTGAAGAAGCCAGCTCCTACAATGAGCAGTTCTTC

clone_size: -
v_call: TRBV20-1
d_call: TRBD2
j_call: TRBJ2-5
cdr3_aa: CSVVGLADPWTQYF
cdr3_nt: TGCAGTGTAGTAGGTCTAGCGGACCCTTGGACCCAGTACTTC

clone_size: few
v_call: TRBV6-1
d_call: -
j_call: TRBJ1-5
cdr3_aa: CASSGAFAGGINQPQHF
cdr3_nt: TGTGCCAGCAGTGGTGCATTTGCGGGGGGCATCAATCAGCCCCAGCATTTT

clone_size: -
v_call: TRBV3-1
d_call: -
j_call: TRBJ2-2
cdr3_aa: CASSQRQPGELFF
cdr3_nt: TGTGCCAGCAGCCAGAGACAGCCCGGGGAGCTGTTTTTT

clone_size: many
v_call: TRBV29-1
d_call: -
j_call: TRBJ2-7
cdr3_aa: CSVGPKGREQYF
cdr3_nt: TGCAGCGTTGGCCCTAAGGGGCGCGAGCAGTACTTC

clone_size: many
v_call: TRBV7-2
d_call: TRBD1
j_call: TRBJ1-2
cdr3_aa: CASRKQGAGYTF
cdr3_nt: TGTGCCAGCAGAAAACAGGGGGCTGGCTACACCTTC

clone_size: few
v_call: TRBV6-5
d_call: -
j_call: TRBJ2-5
cdr3_aa: CASRGADGTQYF
cdr3_nt: TGTGCCAGCAGGGGGGCCGATGGGACCCAGTACTTC

clone_size: -
v_call: TRBV5-5
d_call: TRBD2
j_call: TRBJ2-3
cdr3_aa: CASQRGGTDTQYF
cdr3_nt: TGTGCCAGCCAGCGGGGGGGCACAGATACGCAGTATTTT

clone_size: -
v_call: TRBV29-1
d_call: -
j_call: TRBJ1-5
cdr3_aa: CSVAQTDSNQPQHF
cdr3_nt: TGCAGCGTTGCCCAGACAGATAGCAATCAGCCCCAGCATTTT

clone_size: few
v_call: TRBV5-1
d_call: -
j_call: TRBJ1-2
cdr3_aa: CASSLYHAGSGYTF
cdr3_nt: TGCGCCAGCAGCTTGTATCACGCAGGGAGTGGCTACACCTTC

clone_size: -
v_call: TRBV4-2
d_call: TRBD1
j_call: TRBJ1-2
cdr3_aa: CASSQEQGRGPYGYTF
cdr3_nt: TGTGCCAGCAGCCAAGAGCAGGGCAGGGGGCCCTATGGCTACACCTTC

clone_size: -
v_call: TRBV12-3/TRBV12-4
d_call: TRBD1
j_call: TRBJ1-6
cdr3_aa: CASSTTGQGNSPLHF
cdr3_nt: TGTGCCAGTTCGACGACGGGACAGGGAAATTCACCCCTCCACTTT

clone_size: few
v_call: TRBV12-3/TRBV12-4
d_call: TRBD1
j_call: TRBJ1-6
cdr3_aa: CASSLAAGTGTGGSPLHF
cdr3_nt: TGTGCCAGCAGTTTAGCTGCGGGGACAGGGACGGGGGGTTCACCCCTCCACTTT

clone_size: many
v_call: TRBV12-3/TRBV12-4
d_call: -
j_call: TRBJ2-2
cdr3_aa: CASSLTRPGELFF
cdr3_nt: TGTGCCAGCAGTTTGACTAGGCCCGGGGAGCTGTTTTTT

clone_size: -
v_call: TRBV12-3/TRBV12-4
d_call: -
j_call: TRBJ1-5
cdr3_aa: CASRLASQPQHF
cdr3_nt: TGTGCCAGCCGGCTTGCATCGCAGCCCCAGCATTTT